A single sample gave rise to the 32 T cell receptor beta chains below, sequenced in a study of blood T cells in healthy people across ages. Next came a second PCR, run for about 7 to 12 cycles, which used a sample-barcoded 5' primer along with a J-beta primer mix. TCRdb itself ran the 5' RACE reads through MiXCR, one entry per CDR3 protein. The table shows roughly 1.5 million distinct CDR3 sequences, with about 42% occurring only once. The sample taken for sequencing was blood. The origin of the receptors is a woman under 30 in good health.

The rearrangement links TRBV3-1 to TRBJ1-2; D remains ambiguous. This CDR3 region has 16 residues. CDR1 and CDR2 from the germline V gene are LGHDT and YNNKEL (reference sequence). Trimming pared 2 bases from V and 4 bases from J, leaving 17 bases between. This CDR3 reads CASSQSVTGPLYGYTF. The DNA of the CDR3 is TGTGCCAGCAGCCAAAGTGTAACGGGCCCTCTCTATGGCTACACCTTC.

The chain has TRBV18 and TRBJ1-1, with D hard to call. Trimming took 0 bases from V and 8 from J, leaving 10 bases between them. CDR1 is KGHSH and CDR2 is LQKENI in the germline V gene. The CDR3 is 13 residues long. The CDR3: CASSPPSEGEAFF. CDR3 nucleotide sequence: TGTGCCAGCTCACCACCGTCAGAGGGCGAAGCTTTCTTT.

The CDR3 region is CASGLSAGGLGETQYF. In DNA form, the CDR3 reads TGTGCTAGTGGTTTGAGCGCGGGAGGTTTAGGGGAGACCCAGTACTTC. J is TRBJ2-5 and V is TRBV12-5, with TRBD2 identical over 8 bases. This CDR3 is 16 amino acids long. Germline values: CDR1 LGHNT, CDR2 FRNRAP. V trimming: 2 bases; J trimming: 5 bases; junction bases outside the gene matches: 10.

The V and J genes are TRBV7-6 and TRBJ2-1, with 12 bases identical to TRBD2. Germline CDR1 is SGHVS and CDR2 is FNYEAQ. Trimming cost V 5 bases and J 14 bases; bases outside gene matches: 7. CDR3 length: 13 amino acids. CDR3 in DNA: TGTGCCAGCAGCGCCTCGACTAGCGGGAGAAAGTTCTTC. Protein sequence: CASSASTSGRKFF.

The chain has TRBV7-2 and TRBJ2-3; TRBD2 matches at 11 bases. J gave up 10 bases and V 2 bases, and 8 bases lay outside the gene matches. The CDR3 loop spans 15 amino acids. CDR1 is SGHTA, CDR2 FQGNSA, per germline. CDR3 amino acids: CASSLTSGGLRAQYF. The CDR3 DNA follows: TGTGCCAGCAGCTTAACTAGCGGGGGCCTAAGGGCGCAGTATTTT.

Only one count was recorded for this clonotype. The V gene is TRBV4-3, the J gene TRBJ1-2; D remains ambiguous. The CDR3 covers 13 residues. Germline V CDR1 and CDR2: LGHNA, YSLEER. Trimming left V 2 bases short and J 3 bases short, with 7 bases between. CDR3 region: CASSQQRYYGYTF. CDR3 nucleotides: TGCGCCAGCAGCCAACAACGGTACTATGGCTACACCTTC.

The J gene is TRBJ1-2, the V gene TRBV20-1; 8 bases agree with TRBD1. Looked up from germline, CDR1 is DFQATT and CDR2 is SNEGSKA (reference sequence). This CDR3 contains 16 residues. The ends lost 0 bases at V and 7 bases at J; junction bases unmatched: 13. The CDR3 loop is CSARDPRTGLYSGYTF. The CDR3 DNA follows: TGCAGTGCTAGAGACCCTCGGACAGGGTTATACTCTGGCTACACCTTC.

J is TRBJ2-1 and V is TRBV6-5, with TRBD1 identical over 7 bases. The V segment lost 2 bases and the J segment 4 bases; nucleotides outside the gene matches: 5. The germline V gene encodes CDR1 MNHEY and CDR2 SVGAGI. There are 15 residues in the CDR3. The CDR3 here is CASSYKGTVYNEQFF. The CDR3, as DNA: TGTGCCAGCAGTTACAAAGGGACAGTATACAATGAGCAGTTCTTC.

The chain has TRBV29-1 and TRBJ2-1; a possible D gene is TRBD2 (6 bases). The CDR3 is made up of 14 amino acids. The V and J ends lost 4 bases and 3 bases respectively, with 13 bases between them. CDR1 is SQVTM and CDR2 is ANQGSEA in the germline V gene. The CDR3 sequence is CSVVGAGRYNEQFF. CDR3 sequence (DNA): TGCAGCGTTGTCGGAGCGGGTCGCTACAATGAGCAGTTCTTC.

This chain's CDR3 is CASSQDRVTPNTEAFF. CDR3 bases: TGCGCCAGCAGCCAAGACAGGGTAACCCCGAACACTGAAGCTTTCTTT. The chain employs TRBV4-3 and TRBJ1-1; possibly TRBD1 for D (5 bases). V gave up 0 bases and J gave up 1 base, with 12 bases separating them. Germline assignment: CDR1 LGHNA and CDR2 YSLEER. The CDR3 loop spans 16 amino acids.

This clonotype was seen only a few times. CDR3: CASTLNVAVPYNEQYF. DNA for the CDR3: TGTGCCAGCACCTTGAACGTGGCAGTCCCCTACAATGAGCAGTACTTC. V usage is TRBV16 and J usage is TRBJ2-1; D is uncertain. The end of the DNA aligns better with TRBJ2-7, so the J call may be wrong. The CDR3 has 16 residues. Germline V gives CDR1 KGHSY, CDR2 FQNENV.

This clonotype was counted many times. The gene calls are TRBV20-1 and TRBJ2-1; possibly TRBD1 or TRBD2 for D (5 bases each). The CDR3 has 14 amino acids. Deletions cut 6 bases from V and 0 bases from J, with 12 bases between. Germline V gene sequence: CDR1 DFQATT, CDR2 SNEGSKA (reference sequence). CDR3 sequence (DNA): TGCAGTGCCCGGGACGTAAGCTCCTACAATGAGCAGTTCTTC. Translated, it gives CSARDVSSYNEQFF.

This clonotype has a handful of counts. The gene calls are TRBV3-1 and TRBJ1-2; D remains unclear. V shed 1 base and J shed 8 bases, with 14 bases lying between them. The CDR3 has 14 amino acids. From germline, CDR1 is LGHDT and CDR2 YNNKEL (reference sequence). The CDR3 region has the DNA TGTGCCAGCAGCCAAGGAGGATCGGCATACGGCTACACCTTC. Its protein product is CASSQGGSAYGYTF.

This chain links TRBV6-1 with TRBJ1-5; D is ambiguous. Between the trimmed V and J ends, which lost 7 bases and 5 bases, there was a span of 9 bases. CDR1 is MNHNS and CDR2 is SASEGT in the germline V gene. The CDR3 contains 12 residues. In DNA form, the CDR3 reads TGTGCCAGCACAAGGGCCTATCAGCCCCAGCATTTT. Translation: CASTRAYQPQHF.

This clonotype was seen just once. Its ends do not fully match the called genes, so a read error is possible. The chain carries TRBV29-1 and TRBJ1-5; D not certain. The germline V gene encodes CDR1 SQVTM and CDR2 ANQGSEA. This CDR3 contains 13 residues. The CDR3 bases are TGCAGCGTTGAAGAGGAGCGTGGGCAGCCCGAGCATTTT. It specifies CSVEEERGQPEHF. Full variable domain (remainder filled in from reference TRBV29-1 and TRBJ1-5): SAVISQKPSRDICQRGTSLTIQCQVDSQVTMMFWYRQQPGQSLTLIATANQGSEATYESGFVIDKFPISRPNLTFSTLTVSNMSPEDSSIYLCSVEEERGQPEHFGDGTRLSIL.

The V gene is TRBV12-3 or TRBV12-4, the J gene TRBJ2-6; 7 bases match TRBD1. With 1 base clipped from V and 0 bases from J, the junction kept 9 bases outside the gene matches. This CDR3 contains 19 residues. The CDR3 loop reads CASSLGRGSYSSGANVLTF. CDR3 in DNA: TGTGCCAGCAGTTTAGGCAGGGGGTCCTACAGCTCTGGGGCCAACGTCCTGACTTTC.

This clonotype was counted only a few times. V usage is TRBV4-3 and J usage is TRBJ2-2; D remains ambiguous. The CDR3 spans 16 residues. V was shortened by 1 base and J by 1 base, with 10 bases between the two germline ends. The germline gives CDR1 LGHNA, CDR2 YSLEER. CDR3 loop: CASSQGWAGNTGELFF. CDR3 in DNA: TGCGCCAGCAGCCAAGGTTGGGCAGGGAACACCGGGGAGCTGTTTTTT.

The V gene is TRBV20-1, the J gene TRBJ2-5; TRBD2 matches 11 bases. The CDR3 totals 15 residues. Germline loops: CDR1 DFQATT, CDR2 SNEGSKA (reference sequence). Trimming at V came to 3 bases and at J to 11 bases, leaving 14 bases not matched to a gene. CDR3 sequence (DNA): TGCAGTGCTAGGAAGACACTAGCGGGAGCAGGTGAGCAGTACTTC. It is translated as CSARKTLAGAGEQYF.

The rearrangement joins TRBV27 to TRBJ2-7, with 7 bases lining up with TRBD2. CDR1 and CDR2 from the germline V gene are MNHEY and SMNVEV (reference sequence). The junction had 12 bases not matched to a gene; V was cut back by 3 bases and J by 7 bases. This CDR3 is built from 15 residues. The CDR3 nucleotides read TGTGCCAGCAGTTTGTCTAGCGGAACCTACAATGAGCAGTACTTC. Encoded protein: CASSLSSGTYNEQYF.

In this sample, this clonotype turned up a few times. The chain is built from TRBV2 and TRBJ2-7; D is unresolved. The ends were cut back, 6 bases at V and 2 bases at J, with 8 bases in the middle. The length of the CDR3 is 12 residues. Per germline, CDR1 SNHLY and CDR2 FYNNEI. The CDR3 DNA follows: TGTGCCAGCAGGGTCTTAACCTACGAGCAGTACTTC. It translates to CASRVLTYEQYF.

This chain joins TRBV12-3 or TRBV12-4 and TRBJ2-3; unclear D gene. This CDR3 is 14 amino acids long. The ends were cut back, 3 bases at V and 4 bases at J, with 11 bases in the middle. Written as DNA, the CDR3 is TGTGCCAGCAGTTTTTCGGTTCTCGCAGATACGCAGTATTTT. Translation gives CASSFSVLADTQYF.

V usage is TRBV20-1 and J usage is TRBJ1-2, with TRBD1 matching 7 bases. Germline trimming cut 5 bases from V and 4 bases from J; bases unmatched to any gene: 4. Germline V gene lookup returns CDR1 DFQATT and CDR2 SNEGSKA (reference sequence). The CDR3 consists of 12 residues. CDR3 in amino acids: CSALDRAYGYTF. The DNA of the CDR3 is TGCAGTGCTCTAGACAGGGCCTATGGCTACACCTTC.

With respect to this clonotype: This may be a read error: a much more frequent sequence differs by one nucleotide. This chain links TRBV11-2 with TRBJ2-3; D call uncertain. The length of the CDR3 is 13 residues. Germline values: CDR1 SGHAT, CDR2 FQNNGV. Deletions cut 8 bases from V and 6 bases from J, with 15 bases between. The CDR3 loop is CASARILGDTQYF. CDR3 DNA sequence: TGTGCCAGCGCCCGAATACTCGGGGATACGCAGTATTTT.

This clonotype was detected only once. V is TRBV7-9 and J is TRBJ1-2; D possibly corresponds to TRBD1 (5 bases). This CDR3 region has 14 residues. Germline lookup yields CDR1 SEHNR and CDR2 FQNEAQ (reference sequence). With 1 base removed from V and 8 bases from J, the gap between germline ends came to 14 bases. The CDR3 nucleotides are TGTGCCAGCAGCTTAGGGGAAGCAGGGACGGGCTACACCTTC. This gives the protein CASSLGEAGTGYTF. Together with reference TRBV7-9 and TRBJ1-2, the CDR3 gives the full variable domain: DTGVSQNPRHKITKRGQNVTFRCDPISEHNRLYWYRQTLGQGPEFLTYFQNEAQLEKSRLLSDRFSAERPKGSFSTLEIQRTEQGDSAMYLCASSLGEAGTGYTFGSGTRLTVV.

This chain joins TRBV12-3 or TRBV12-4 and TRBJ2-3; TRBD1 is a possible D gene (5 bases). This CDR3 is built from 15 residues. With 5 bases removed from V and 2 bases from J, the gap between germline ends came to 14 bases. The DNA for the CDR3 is TGTGCCAGCAGTCTTACAGGAGATCCCACAGATACGCAGTATTTT. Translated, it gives CASSLTGDPTDTQYF.

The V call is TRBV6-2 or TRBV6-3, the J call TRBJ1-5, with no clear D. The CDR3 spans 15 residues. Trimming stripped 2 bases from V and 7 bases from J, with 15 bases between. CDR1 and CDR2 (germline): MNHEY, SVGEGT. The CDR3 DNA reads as TGTGCCAGCAGTTACGCTTCGGTCCTGGGGCAGCCCCAGCATTTT. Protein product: CASSYASVLGQPQHF.

CDR3 protein: CASSQQLLAKNIQYF. The CDR3 nucleotides read TGTGCCAGTAGTCAACAGCTCCTAGCCAAAAACATTCAGTACTTC. The gene calls are TRBV19 and TRBJ2-4; D remains unclear. This CDR3 region has 15 residues. The V and J ends lost 5 bases and 0 bases respectively, with 11 bases between them. CDR1 and CDR2 (germline): LNHDA, SQIVND (reference sequence).

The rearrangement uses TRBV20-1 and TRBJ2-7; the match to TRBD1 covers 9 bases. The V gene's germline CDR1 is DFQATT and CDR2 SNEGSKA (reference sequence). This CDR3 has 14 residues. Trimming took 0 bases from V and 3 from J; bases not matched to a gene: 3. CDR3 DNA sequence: TGCAGTGCTAGAGAGCCGGACAGGGGCTACGAGCAGTACTTC. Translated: CSAREPDRGYEQYF.

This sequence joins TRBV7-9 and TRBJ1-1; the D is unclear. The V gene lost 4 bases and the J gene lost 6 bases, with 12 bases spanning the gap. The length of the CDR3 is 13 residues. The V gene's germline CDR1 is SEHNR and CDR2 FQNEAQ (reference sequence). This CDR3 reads CASSSGSGSEAFF. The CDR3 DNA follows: TGTGCCAGCAGCTCGGGCTCGGGATCTGAAGCTTTCTTT.

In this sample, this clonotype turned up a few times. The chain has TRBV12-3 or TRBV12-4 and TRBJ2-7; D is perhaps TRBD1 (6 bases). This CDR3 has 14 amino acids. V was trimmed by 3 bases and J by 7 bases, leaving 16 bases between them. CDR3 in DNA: TGTGCCAGCAGTTTGTCTCTGTACAGGGAGGAGCAGTACTTC. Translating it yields CASSLSLYREEQYF.

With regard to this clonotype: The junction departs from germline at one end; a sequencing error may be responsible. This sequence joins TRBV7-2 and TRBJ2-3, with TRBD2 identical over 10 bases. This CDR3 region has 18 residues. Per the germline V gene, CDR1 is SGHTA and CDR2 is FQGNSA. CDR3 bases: TGTGCCAGCAGCTTAGTCCCCCTCTCTAGCGGGAGTACAGATATGCAGTATTTT. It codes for CASSLVPLSSGSTDMQYF. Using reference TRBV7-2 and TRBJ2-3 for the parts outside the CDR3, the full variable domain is GAGVSQSPSNKVTEKGKDVELRCDPISGHTALYWYRQSLGQGLEFLIYFQGNSAPDKSGLPSDRFSAERTGGSVSTLTIQRTQQEDSAVYLCASSLVPLSSGSTDMQYFGPGTRLTVL.

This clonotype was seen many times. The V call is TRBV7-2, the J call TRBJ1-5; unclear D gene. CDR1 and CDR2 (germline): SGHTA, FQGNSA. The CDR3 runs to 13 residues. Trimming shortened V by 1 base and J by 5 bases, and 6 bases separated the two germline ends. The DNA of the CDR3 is TGTGCCAGCAGCTTAGAACACGATCAGCCCCAGCATTTT. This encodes CASSLEHDQPQHF.